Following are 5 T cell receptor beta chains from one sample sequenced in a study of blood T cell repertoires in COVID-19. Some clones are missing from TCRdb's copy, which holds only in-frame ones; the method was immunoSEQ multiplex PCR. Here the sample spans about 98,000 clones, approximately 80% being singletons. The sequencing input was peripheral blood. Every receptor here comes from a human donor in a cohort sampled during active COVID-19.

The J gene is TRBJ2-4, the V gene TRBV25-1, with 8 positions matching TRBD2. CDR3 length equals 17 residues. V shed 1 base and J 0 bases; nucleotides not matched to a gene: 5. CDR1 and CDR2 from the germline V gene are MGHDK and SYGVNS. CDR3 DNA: TGTGCCAGCAGTGAATGGAGCGGGAGCTTAGCCAAAAACATTCAGTACTTC. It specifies CASSEWSGSLAKNIQYF.

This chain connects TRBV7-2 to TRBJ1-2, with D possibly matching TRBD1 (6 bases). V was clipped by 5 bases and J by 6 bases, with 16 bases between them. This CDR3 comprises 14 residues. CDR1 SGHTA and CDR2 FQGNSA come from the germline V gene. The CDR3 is CASSPVRGQDGYTF. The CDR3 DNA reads TGTGCCAGCAGCCCAGTACGGGGACAAGATGGCTACACCTTC.

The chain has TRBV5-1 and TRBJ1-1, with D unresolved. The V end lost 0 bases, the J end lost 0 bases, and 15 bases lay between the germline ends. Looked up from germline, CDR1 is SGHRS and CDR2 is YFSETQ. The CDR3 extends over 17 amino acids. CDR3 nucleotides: TGCGCCAGCAGCTTGGTGGTACCGGGAGTCATGAACACTGAAGCTTTCTTT. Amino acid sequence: CASSLVVPGVMNTEAFF. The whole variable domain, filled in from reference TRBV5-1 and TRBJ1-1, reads KAGVTQTPRYLIKTRGQQVTLSCSPISGHRSVSWYQQTPGQGLQFLFEYFSETQRNKGNFPGRFSGRQFSNSRSEMNVSTLELGDSALYLCASSLVVPGVMNTEAFFGQGTRLTVV.

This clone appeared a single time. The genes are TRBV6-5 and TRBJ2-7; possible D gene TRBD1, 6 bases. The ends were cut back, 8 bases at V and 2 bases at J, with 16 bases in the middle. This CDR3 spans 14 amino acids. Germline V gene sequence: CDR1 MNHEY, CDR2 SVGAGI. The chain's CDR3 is CASQSRAGAYEQYF. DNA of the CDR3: TGTGCCAGCCAATCGAGGGCAGGGGCCTACGAGCAGTACTTC.

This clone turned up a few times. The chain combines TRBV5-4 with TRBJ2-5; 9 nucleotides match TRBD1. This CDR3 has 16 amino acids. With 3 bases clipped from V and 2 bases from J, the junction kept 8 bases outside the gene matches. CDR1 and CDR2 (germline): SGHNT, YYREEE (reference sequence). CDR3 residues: CASSSGQGRRQETQYF. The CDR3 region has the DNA TGTGCCAGCAGCTCAGGACAGGGGAGGAGGCAAGAGACCCAGTACTTC.